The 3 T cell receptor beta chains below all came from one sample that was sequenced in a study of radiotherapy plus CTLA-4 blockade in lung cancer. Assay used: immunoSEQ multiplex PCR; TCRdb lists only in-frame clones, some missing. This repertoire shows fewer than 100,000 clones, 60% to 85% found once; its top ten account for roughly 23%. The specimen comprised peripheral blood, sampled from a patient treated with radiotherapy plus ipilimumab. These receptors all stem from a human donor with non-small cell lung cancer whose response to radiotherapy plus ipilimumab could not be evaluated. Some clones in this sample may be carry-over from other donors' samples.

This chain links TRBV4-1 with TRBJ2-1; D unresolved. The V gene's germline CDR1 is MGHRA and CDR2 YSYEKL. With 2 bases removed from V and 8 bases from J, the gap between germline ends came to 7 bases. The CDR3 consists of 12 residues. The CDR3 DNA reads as TGCGCCAGCAGCCAATTTTCGGATGAGCAGTTCTTC. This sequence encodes CASSQFSDEQFF.

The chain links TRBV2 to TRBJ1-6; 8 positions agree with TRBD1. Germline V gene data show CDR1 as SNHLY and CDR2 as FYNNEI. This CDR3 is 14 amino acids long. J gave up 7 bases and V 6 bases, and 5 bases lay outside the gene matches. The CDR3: CASRAGGWNSPLHF. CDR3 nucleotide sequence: TGTGCCAGCAGAGCAGGGGGCTGGAATTCACCCCTCCACTTT.

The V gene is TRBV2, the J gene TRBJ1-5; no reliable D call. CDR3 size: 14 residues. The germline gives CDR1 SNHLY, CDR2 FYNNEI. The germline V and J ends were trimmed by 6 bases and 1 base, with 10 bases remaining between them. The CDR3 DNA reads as TGTGCCAGCAGGACAAGCATGAGCAATCAGCCCCAGCATTTT. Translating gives CASRTSMSNQPQHF.